At least ten counts were recorded for the clone carrying this T cell receptor (beta chain). Its antigen is not known. This sample is part of a study of T cells in Graves' hyperthyroidism and ophthalmopathy. Overall study findings and caveats: Within blood appeared most thyroid clonotypes that had expanded above 0.001. Progression to ophthalmopathy was predicted a median of roughly 6.5 months early.

The CDR3 loop spans 15 amino acids. Trimming removed 2 bases from V and 1 base from J, with 12 bases in between. CDR1 and CDR2 (germline): MDHEN, SYDVKM. What was amplified from RNA transcripts were TCR beta CDR3 regions. The HTBI primer set drove a first-round RT-PCR of the TCR CDR3. TCRdb re-called the multiplex PCR reads with MiXCR, one entry per CDR3 protein. The repertoire holds 27,000 or so distinct CDR3 sequences, with around 40% as singletons. The chain carries TRBV28 and TRBJ2-7; possible D gene TRBD1, 5 bases. This receptor was obtained from a woman in her twenties or thirties with Graves' hyperthyroidism. Specimen: blood. In DNA form, the CDR3 reads TGTGCCAGCAGTTTAAAAGGGGATCCGTCCTACGAGCAGTACTTC. Its protein is CASSLKGDPSYEQYF.